This T cell receptor beta chain was observed in a study of T cell responses to AZD1222 COVID-19 vaccine. This CDR3 comprises 14 residues. Deletions cut 9 bases from V and 0 bases from J, with 12 bases between. Germline assignment: CDR1 LGHDT and CDR2 YNNKEL (reference sequence). Clones were read by immunoSEQ multiplex PCR, and TCRdb kept only the in-frame ones, dropping some. The sample consists of roughly 110,000 clones, about 90% of them appearing once. As for this clone: Its matching antigen is unknown.

Study-level points and caveats: Receipt of two AZD1222 doses was followed by a rise in Spike-specific TCR breadth and depth. Mostly white British, mostly female donors; authors suggested clonal diversity may be underestimated. The peak T cell response came first, and repertoires were sampled only after it.

The chain uses TRBV3-1 (or the pseudogene TRBV3-2) and TRBJ1-3; D is possibly TRBD1 (5 bases). Here the sequenced sample was peripheral blood, taken 28 days after the second AZD1222 dose. The TCR was taken from an adult who received the AZD1222 COVID-19 vaccine. In DNA form, the CDR3 reads TGTGCCAGTCGCCGGGGGGGCTCTGGAAACACCATATATTTT. Translation: CASRRGGSGNTIYF.